These T cell receptor beta chains were read from a single sample in a study of identifying expanded T cells in peripheral blood. Sequencing used immunoSEQ multiplex PCR; TCRdb keeps in-frame clones, though not all of them. The table lists approximately 120,000 clones, 88% of them singletons. The sample was blood. These receptors were obtained from a person aged 18 to 69 in good health. Each CDR3 is given with its conserved first and last residue. The D gene is left open where the match is weak. Where a row states a size, it is once, few, many or the class of an expanded clone; other rows omit it.

TRBV27,-,TRBJ1-6,once,CASSPTNSPLHF,TGTGCCAGCTCTCCCACGAATTCACCCCTCCACTTT
TRBV19,TRBD1,TRBJ1-5,-,CASGETGAIGRPQHF,TGTGCCAGTGGGGAGACAGGGGCTATTGGTCGGCCCCAGCATTTT
TRBV18,-,TRBJ1-3,-,CASSPEMGEDTIYF,TGTGCCAGCTCACCAGAGATGGGGGAGGACACCATATATTTT
TRBV7-9,-,TRBJ2-3,-,CASSLDFQGTDTQYF,TGTGCCAGCAGCTTAGACTTCCAGGGGACAGATACGCAGTATTTT
TRBV27,-,TRBJ1-2,few,CASSPTIANYGYTF,TGTGCCAGCAGTCCAACCATCGCTAACTATGGCTACACCTTC
TRBV6-6,-,TRBJ1-3,-,CASTSQEGLGNTIYF,TGTGCCAGCACCTCCCAGGAGGGGCTTGGAAACACCATATATTTT
TRBV13,TRBD1,TRBJ1-6,-,CASSSGQLDSPLHF,TGTGCCAGCAGCTCGGGACAGCTGGATTCACCCCTCCACTTT
TRBV7-2,-,TRBJ1-1,-,CASSYGAGGAFF,TGTGCCAGCAGCTACGGGGCCGGCGGCGCTTTCTTT
TRBV7-6,-,TRBJ1-4,once,CASSSTGYGSTNEKLFF,TGTGCCAGCAGCTCGACAGGTTATGGGTCAACTAATGAAAAACTGTTTTTT
TRBV4-3,-,TRBJ1-3,few,CASSQSWSSGNTIYF,TGCGCCAGCAGCCAATCCTGGTCTTCTGGAAACACCATATATTTT
TRBV11-2,-,TRBJ1-6,-,CASSLKTGSYNSPLHF,TGTGCCAGCAGCTTAAAGACGGGCTCCTATAATTCACCCCTCCACTTT
TRBV5-4,-,TRBJ2-2,-,CASRRDLATGELFF,TGTGCCAGCCGCAGGGACTTGGCGACCGGGGAGCTGTTTTTT
TRBV10-3,-,TRBJ2-3,-,CAISEDRGDDTQYF,TGTGCCATCAGTGAGGACAGAGGTGATGATACGCAGTATTTT
TRBV6-1,TRBD2,TRBJ2-7,-,CASSEESSGGFGYEQYF,TGTGCCAGCAGTGAAGAGAGTAGCGGGGGTTTCGGGTACGAGCAGTACTTC
TRBV2,-,TRBJ2-1,-,CASTPRVVHNEQFF,TGTGCCAGCACCCCGCGGGTAGTGCACAATGAGCAGTTCTTC
TRBV28,-,TRBJ2-3,-,CASSRGLGTDTQYF,TGTGCCAGCAGCCGGGGCTTAGGTACAGATACGCAGTATTTT
TRBV6-6,TRBD1,TRBJ1-5,-,CASSPRDRAQPQHF,TGTGCCAGCAGCCCCCGGGACAGGGCTCAGCCCCAGCATTTT
TRBV10-3,-,TRBJ1-5,-,CAIKGRTNQPQHF,TGTGCCATCAAGGGCAGAACAAATCAGCCCCAGCATTTT
TRBV7-9,-,TRBJ2-1,-,CASSLVNSGYNEQFF,TGTGCCAGCAGCTTAGTAAATTCCGGGTACAATGAGCAGTTCTTC
TRBV30,TRBD1,TRBJ1-2,-,CAWRTGGVYGYTF,TGTGCCTGGAGGACAGGGGGCGTCTATGGCTACACCTTC
TRBV28,TRBD2,TRBJ2-1,-,CASSPGLAGSEQFF,TGTGCCAGCAGTCCGGGACTAGCGGGCAGTGAGCAGTTCTTC
TRBV5-6,TRBD1,TRBJ2-3,few,CASSLVPGQSTDTQYF,TGTGCCAGCAGCTTGGTGCCGGGACAGAGCACAGATACGCAGTATTTT
TRBV5-4,TRBD2,TRBJ2-1,-,CASSFSGVTNEQFF,TGTGCCAGCAGCTTTAGCGGGGTAACCAATGAGCAGTTCTTC
TRBV5-1,TRBD2,TRBJ2-2,-,CASSTDPGLAGAYGWSGELFF,TGCGCCAGCAGCACAGACCCGGGACTAGCGGGGGCCTATGGTTGGTCCGGGGAGCTGTTTTTT
TRBV7-9,-,TRBJ1-1,-,CASSPLPWEAFF,TGTGCCAGCAGCCCCTTACCGTGGGAAGCTTTCTTT
TRBV7-9,-,TRBJ1-1,-,CASSLHPAGRAGTEAFF,TGTGCCAGCAGCTTACACCCAGCGGGCAGGGCGGGCACTGAAGCTTTCTTT
TRBV29-1,-,TRBJ2-3,-,CSVEAPPQSPLTGTDTQYF,TGCAGCGTTGAAGCACCCCCCCAAAGCCCGTTAACGGGCACAGATACGCAGTATTTT
TRBV5-1,TRBD1,TRBJ1-2,-,CASSLERTGVNCTF,TGCGCCAGCAGCTTGGAAAGGACAGGGGTGAATTGCACCTTC
TRBV30,-,TRBJ1-1,-,CAWTPPVGGTEAFF,TGTGCCTGGACCCCCCCGGTGGGGGGCACTGAAGCTTTCTTT
TRBV28,-,TRBJ1-1,-,CASSYSGGSELNTEAFF,TGTGCCAGCAGCTATTCCGGGGGCTCCGAATTGAACACTGAAGCTTTCTTT
TRBV5-8,TRBD2,TRBJ2-1,-,CASSQGLAGDNEQFF,TGTGCCAGCAGCCAAGGACTAGCGGGAGACAATGAGCAGTTCTTC